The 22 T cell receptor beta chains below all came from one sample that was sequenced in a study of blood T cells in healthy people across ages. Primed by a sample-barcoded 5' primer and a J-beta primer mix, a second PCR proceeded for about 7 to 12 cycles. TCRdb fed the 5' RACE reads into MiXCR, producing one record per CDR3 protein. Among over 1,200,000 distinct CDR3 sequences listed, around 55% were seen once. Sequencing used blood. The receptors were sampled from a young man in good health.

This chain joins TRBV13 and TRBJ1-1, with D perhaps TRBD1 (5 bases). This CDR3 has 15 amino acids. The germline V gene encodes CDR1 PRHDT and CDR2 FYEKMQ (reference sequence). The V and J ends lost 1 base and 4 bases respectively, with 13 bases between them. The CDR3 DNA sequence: TGTGCCAGCAGCTTAGATCGGCAGGGAGGCACTGAAGCTTTCTTT. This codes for CASSLDRQGGTEAFF.

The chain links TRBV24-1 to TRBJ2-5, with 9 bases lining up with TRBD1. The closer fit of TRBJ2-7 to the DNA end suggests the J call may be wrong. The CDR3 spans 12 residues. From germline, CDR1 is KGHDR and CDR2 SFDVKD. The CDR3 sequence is CATSYRGHEQYF. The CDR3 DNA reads TGTGCCACCAGTTACAGGGGGCACGAGCAGTACTTC.

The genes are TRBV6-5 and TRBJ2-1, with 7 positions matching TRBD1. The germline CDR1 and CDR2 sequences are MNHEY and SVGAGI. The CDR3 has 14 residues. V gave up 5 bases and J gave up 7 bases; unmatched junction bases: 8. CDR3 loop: CASSRQGGSNEQFF. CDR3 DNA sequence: TGTGCCAGCAGTCGACAGGGCGGGTCGAATGAGCAGTTCTTC.

The CDR3 region is CASSPGTGWRYF. The CDR3 DNA reads TGTGCCAGCAGTCCTGGGACAGGATGGAGGTACTTC. The V call is TRBV6-5, the J call TRBJ2-7; TRBD1 agrees at 8 bases. V was clipped by 5 bases and J by 12 bases; unmatched bases: 9. Germline assignment: CDR1 MNHEY and CDR2 SVGAGI. CDR3 length: 12 amino acids.

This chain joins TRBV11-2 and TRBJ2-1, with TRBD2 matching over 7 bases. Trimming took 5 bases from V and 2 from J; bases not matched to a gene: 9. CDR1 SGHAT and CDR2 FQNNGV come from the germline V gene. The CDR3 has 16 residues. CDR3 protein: CASSPDIAGAYNEQFF. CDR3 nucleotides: TGTGCCAGCAGCCCCGATATAGCGGGTGCCTACAATGAGCAGTTCTTC.

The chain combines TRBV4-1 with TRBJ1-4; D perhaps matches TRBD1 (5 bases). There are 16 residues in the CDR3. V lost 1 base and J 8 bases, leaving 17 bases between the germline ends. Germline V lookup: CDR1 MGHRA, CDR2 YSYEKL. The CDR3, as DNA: TGCGCCAGCAGCCAAGCGCTTCAGGGAGTATGGGAAAAACTGTTTTTT. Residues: CASSQALQGVWEKLFF.

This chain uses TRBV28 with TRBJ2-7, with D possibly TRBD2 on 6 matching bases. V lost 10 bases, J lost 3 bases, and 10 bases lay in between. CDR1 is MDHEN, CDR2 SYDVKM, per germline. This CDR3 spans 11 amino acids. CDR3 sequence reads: CATGRGYEQYF. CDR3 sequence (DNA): TGTGCCACCGGGCGGGGCTACGAGCAGTACTTC.

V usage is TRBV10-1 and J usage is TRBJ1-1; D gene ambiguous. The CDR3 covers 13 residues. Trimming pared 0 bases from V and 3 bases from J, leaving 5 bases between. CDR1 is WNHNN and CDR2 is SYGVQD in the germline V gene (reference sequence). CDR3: CASSESAHTEAFF. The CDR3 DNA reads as TGCGCCAGCAGTGAGTCGGCCCACACTGAAGCTTTCTTT.

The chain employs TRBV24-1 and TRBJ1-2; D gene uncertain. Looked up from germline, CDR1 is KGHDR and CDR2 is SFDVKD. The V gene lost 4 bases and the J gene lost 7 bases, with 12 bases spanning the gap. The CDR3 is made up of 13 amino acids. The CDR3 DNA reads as TGTGCCACCAGTGAACACGGATCTTTTGGCTACACCTTC. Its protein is CATSEHGSFGYTF.

CDR3 protein: CSVVQGNGGRETQYF. The CDR3 coding sequence is TGCAGCGTTGTTCAGGGCAACGGGGGGAGAGAGACCCAGTACTTC. The chain employs TRBV29-1 and TRBJ2-4; 7 nucleotides align to TRBD2. The closer fit of TRBJ2-5 to the DNA end suggests the J call may be wrong. Germline CDR1 and CDR2: SQVTM and ANQGSEA. The CDR3 runs 15 residues.

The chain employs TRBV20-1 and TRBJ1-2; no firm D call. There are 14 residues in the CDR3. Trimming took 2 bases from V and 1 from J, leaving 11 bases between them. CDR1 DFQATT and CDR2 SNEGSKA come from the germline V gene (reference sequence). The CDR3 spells CSARRSNNNYGYTF. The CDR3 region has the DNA TGCAGTGCTAGACGCTCCAATAATAACTATGGCTACACCTTC.

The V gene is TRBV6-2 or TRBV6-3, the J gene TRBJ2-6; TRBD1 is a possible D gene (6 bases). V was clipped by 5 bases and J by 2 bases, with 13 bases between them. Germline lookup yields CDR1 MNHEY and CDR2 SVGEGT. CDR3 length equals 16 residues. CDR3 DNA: TGTGCCAGCAGTCCCGGACAGTGGACTGGGGCCAACGTCCTGACTTTC. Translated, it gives CASSPGQWTGANVLTF.

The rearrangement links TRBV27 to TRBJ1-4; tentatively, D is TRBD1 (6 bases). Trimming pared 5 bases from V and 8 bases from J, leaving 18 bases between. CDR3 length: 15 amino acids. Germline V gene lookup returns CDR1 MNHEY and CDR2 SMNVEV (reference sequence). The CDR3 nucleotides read TGTGCCAGCAGTGACCTTCCGGACAGCTACGAAAAACTGTTTTTT. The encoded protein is CASSDLPDSYEKLFF.

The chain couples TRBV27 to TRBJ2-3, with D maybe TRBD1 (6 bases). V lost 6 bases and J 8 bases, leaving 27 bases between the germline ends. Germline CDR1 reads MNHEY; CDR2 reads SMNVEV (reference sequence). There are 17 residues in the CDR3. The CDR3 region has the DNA TGTGCCAGCAGCCCACAGGGTGTGCAGGGTACTGGAGTTACGCAGTATTTT. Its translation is CASSPQGVQGTGVTQYF.

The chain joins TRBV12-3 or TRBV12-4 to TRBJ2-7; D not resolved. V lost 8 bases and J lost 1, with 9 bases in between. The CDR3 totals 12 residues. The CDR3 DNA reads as TGTGCCAGCGGAGAGTGGTCCTACGAGCAGTACTTC. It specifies CASGEWSYEQYF.

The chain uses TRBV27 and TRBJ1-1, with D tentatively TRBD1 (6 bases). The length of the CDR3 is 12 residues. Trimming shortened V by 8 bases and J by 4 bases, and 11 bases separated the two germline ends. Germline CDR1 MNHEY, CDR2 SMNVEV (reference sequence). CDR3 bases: TGTGCCAGCGGAAGGGGGAGCACTGAAGCTTTCTTT. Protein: CASGRGSTEAFF.

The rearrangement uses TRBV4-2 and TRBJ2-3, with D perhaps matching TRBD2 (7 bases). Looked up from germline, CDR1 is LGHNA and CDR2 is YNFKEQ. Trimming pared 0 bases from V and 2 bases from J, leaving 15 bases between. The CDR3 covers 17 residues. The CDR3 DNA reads TGTGCCAGCAGCCAAGATAAGGCGGGGGCCTTCACAGATACGCAGTATTTT. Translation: CASSQDKAGAFTDTQYF.

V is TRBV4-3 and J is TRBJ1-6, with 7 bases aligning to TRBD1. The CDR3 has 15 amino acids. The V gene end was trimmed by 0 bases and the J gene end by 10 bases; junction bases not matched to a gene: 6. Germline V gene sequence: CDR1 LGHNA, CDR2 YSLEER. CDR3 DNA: TGCGCCAGCAGCCAAGAAAAGGGGGCCGGGTCACCCCTCCACTTT. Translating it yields CASSQEKGAGSPLHF.

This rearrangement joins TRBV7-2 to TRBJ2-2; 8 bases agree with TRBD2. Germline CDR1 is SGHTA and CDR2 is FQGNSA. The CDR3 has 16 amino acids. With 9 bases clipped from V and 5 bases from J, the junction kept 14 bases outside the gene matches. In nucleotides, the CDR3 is TGTGCCAGTAGCCCCCAGCGGGGGATCTTGACCGGGGAGCTGTTTTTT. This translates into CASSPQRGILTGELFF.

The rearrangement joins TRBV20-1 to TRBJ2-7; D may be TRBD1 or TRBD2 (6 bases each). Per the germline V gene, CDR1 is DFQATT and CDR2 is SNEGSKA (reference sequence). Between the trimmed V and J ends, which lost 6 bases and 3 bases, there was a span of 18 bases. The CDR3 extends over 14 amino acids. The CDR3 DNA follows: TGCAGTGCCCCGCGAACGGGGGCTATCTACGAGCAGTACTTC. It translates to CSAPRTGAIYEQYF.

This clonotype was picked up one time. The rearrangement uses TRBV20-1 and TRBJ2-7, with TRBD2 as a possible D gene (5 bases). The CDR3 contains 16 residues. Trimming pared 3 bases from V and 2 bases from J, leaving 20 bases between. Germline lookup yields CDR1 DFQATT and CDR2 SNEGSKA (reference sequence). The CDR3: CSASPLFAGPTYEQYF. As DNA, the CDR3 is TGCAGTGCTAGCCCCTTATTTGCGGGTCCTACCTACGAGCAGTACTTC.

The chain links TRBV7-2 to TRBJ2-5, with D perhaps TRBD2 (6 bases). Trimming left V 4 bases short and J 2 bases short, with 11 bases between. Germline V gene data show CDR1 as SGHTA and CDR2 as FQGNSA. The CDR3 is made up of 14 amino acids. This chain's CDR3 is CASSSRGFQETQYF. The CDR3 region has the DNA TGTGCCAGCAGCTCCCGGGGGTTTCAAGAGACCCAGTACTTC.